A selection of T cell receptor beta chains follows, all from one sample in a study of cytomegalovirus exposure and HLA in healthy donors. Some clones are missing from TCRdb's copy, which holds only in-frame ones; the method was immunoSEQ multiplex PCR. The data hold about 140,000 clones, with about three quarters observed a single time. Sequenced sample: PBMCs. The receptors were sampled from a man aged 50 or older in good health and CMV-seropositive. CDR3s leave out the opening cysteine and the closing phenylalanine or tryptophan. The order of the fields is CDR3 protein, V gene, CDR3 length, J gene.

CDR3 protein: ASSLRGSSYNEQF
V gene: TRBV27
CDR3 length: 13
J gene: TRBJ2-1

CDR3 protein: ASSLKLQGQPQH
V gene: TRBV5-8
CDR3 length: 12
J gene: TRBJ1-5

CDR3 protein: ASKGDRESREQY
V gene: TRBV19
CDR3 length: 12
J gene: TRBJ2-7

CDR3 protein: ASSEWGGSTEAF
V gene: TRBV2
CDR3 length: 12
J gene: TRBJ1-1

CDR3 protein: ASSVDAAGGTEAF
V gene: TRBV9
CDR3 length: 13
J gene: TRBJ1-1

CDR3 protein: ASSSGLAGGGNEQF
V gene: TRBV7-3
CDR3 length: 14
J gene: TRBJ2-1

CDR3 protein: ATSRGTSGLRIGELF
V gene: TRBV15
CDR3 length: 15
J gene: TRBJ2-2

CDR3 protein: ASSYSKGDYGYT
V gene: TRBV6-6
CDR3 length: 12
J gene: TRBJ1-2

CDR3 protein: ASSERSGRVRETQY
V gene: TRBV11-3
CDR3 length: 14
J gene: TRBJ2-5

CDR3 protein: ASSPRGSGELF
V gene: TRBV7-9
CDR3 length: 11
J gene: TRBJ2-2

CDR3 protein: ASSERSGPGELF
V gene: TRBV6-1
CDR3 length: 12
J gene: TRBJ2-2

CDR3 protein: ASSIRPGNNSPLH
V gene: TRBV19
CDR3 length: 13
J gene: TRBJ1-6

CDR3 protein: ASSSVYQETQY
V gene: TRBV2
CDR3 length: 11
J gene: TRBJ2-5

CDR3 protein: ASSATSGGRNEQF
V gene: TRBV6-1
CDR3 length: 13
J gene: TRBJ2-1

CDR3 protein: ASSLGTSGGDTQY
V gene: TRBV7-2
CDR3 length: 13
J gene: TRBJ2-3

CDR3 protein: ASSRLTPQGQVSNQPQH
V gene: TRBV28
CDR3 length: 17
J gene: TRBJ1-5

CDR3 protein: ASSPGQITYEQY
V gene: TRBV28
CDR3 length: 12
J gene: TRBJ2-7

CDR3 protein: ASSLAGGALNSPLH
V gene: TRBV11-2
CDR3 length: 14
J gene: TRBJ1-6

CDR3 protein: ASGLTLGGPLFNEQF
V gene: TRBV12-5
CDR3 length: 15
J gene: TRBJ2-1

CDR3 protein: ASSWTGVGSSYEQY
V gene: TRBV5-1
CDR3 length: 14
J gene: TRBJ2-7